Shown below are 17 T cell receptor beta chains from a single sample sequenced in a study of neurological immune-mediated disorders. In TCRdb, the 5' RACE reads were re-called with MiXCR into one record per CDR3 protein. The sample lists 50,000 or so distinct CDR3 sequences; 9% to 12% were seen once. Sequenced: PBMCs. These receptors originate from a woman in her 40s with HTLV-1-associated myelopathy (HAM/TSP).

The table lists this clonotype with many counts. The chain combines TRBV20-1 with TRBJ2-1; D is uncertain. Germline V gene lookup returns CDR1 DFQATT and CDR2 SNEGSKA (reference sequence). The CDR3 sequence is 16 residues long. The V end lost 2 bases, the J end lost 4 bases, and 18 bases lay between the germline ends. The CDR3 loop is CSARPPRIRMYNEQFF. The CDR3 DNA follows: TGCAGTGCTAGACCCCCTAGGATACGGATGTACAATGAGCAGTTCTTC.

This clonotype was seen repeatedly, ten times or more. V usage is TRBV5-4 and J usage is TRBJ2-1; 16 bases are a match to TRBD2. This CDR3 spans 17 amino acids. V trimming: 4 bases; J trimming: 6 bases; junction bases outside the gene matches: 7. Germline V gene data show CDR1 as SGHNT and CDR2 as YYREEE (reference sequence). The CDR3 region has the DNA TGTGCCAGCAGCCGGGGACTAGCGGGGGGGCCGGGCAATGAGCAGTTCTTC. This codes for CASSRGLAGGPGNEQFF.

This clonotype was seen many times. The rearrangement uses TRBV5-1 and TRBJ2-5; D possibly uses TRBD1 or TRBD2 (5 bases each). CDR3 length: 14 amino acids. Trimming removed 0 bases at V and 3 bases at J, with 9 bases between. Germline CDR1 SGHRS, CDR2 YFSETQ. The CDR3, as DNA: TGCGCCAGCAGCTTGGCTGGGACGGAAGAGACCCAGTACTTC. It codes for CASSLAGTEETQYF.

In its sample, this clonotype was seen many times. The CDR3 DNA reads TGCGCCAGCAGCTCCTTCCGGGACGTAGGACCCTACGAGCAGTACTTC. Its protein product is CASSSFRDVGPYEQYF. The rearrangement uses TRBV5-1 and TRBJ2-7, with D perhaps being TRBD1 or TRBD2 (5 bases each). Germline values: CDR1 SGHRS, CDR2 YFSETQ. Trimming removed 3 bases from V and 2 bases from J, with 18 bases in between. This CDR3 contains 16 residues.

In its sample, this clonotype was seen many times. This chain connects TRBV27 to TRBJ2-2, with D possibly matching TRBD2 (5 bases). Trimming pared 3 bases from V and 1 base from J, leaving 24 bases between. Germline assignment: CDR1 MNHEY and CDR2 SMNVEV (reference sequence). The CDR3 totals 20 residues. As DNA, the CDR3 is TGTGCCAGCAGTTTCTGGACTGAAGGGTTCTGGCGAAAGAACACCGGGGAGCTGTTTTTT. It translates to CASSFWTEGFWRKNTGELFF.

V is TRBV7-2 and J is TRBJ1-1; 9 bases are a match to TRBD1. The CDR3 loop spans 15 amino acids. Trimming cost V 8 bases and J 5 bases; bases outside gene matches: 12. Germline CDR1 and CDR2: SGHTA and FQGNSA. CDR3 bases: TGTGCCAGCTCTTTGATAATGACAGGGGGAACTGAAGCTTTCTTT. Protein sequence: CASSLIMTGGTEAFF.

This clonotype came up many times. The chain combines TRBV29-1 with TRBJ2-3, with D perhaps TRBD1 (6 bases). The V end lost 4 bases, the J end lost 1 base, and 12 bases lay between the germline ends. Germline CDR1 reads SQVTM; CDR2 reads ANQGSEA. CDR3 size: 14 residues. CDR3 amino acids: CSVVRQVGTDTQYF. For the CDR3, the DNA is TGCAGCGTTGTACGACAGGTGGGCACAGATACGCAGTATTTT.

The chain recombines TRBV18 with TRBJ1-5; tentatively, D is TRBD1 (5 bases). CDR1 and CDR2 (germline): KGHSH, LQKENI. This CDR3 comprises 14 residues. Trimming cost V 4 bases and J 3 bases, with 10 bases left between them. DNA of the CDR3: TGTGCCAGCTCACTCGGGGGGGACAATCAGCCCCAGCATTTT. It codes for CASSLGGDNQPQHF. Full variable domain (missing parts from reference TRBV18 and TRBJ1-5): NAGVMQNPRHLVRRRGQEARLRCSPMKGHSHVYWYRQLPEEGLKFMVYLQKENIIDESGMPKERFSAEFPKEGPSILRIQQVVRGDSAAYFCASSLGGDNQPQHFGDGTRLSIL.

This clonotype was detected many times. The chain joins TRBV7-8 to TRBJ1-4, with D maybe TRBD1 (6 bases). Germline V gene sequence: CDR1 SGHVS, CDR2 FQNEAQ. The CDR3 contains 16 residues. Trimming left V 5 bases short and J 0 bases short, with 13 bases between. CDR3 DNA sequence: TGTGCCAGCAGCCACGGGACACTGACAACTAATGAAAAACTGTTTTTT. Encoded protein: CASSHGTLTTNEKLFF.

This clonotype was picked up many times. The V and J genes are TRBV29-1 and TRBJ2-5, with D perhaps TRBD1 (5 bases). The CDR3 sequence is 14 residues long. Trimming removed 1 base at V and 3 bases at J, with 12 bases between. Germline CDR1 reads SQVTM; CDR2 reads ANQGSEA. This CDR3 reads CSVEGRQTKETQYF. The CDR3 coding sequence is TGCAGCGTTGAAGGTCGACAGACGAAAGAGACCCAGTACTTC. The full variable domain, its missing parts supplied by reference TRBV29-1 and TRBJ2-5, is SAVISQKPSRDICQRGTSLTIQCQVDSQVTMMFWYRQQPGQSLTLIATANQGSEATYESGFVIDKFPISRPNLTFSTLTVSNMSPEDSSIYLCSVEGRQTKETQYFGPGTRLLVL.

This clonotype was detected many times. This rearrangement joins TRBV2 to TRBJ2-1; 8 bases match TRBD2. In germline, CDR1 is SNHLY, CDR2 FYNNEI. CDR3 size: 16 residues. J lost 7 bases, V lost 7 bases, and 15 bases had no gene match. CDR3 nucleotide sequence: TGTGCCAGCACCCCTGGATTGGCGGGGGGCAGAAATGAGCAGTTCTTC. Protein product: CASTPGLAGGRNEQFF.

This clonotype was seen a few times. A clone one base away is much larger, so this may be a read error. This chain uses TRBV21-1 with TRBJ2-3; TRBD1 is taken as the D call from the table, unchecked against the DNA. TRBV21-1 is recorded as a pseudogene. This CDR3 has 17 amino acids. CDR3: CASNTPVGQPSTDTQYF. The CDR3 DNA reads TGTGCCAGCAACACTCCTGTGGGACAGCCGAGCACAGATACGCAGTATTTT.

This clonotype has a count of ten or more. The chain is built from TRBV5-5 and TRBJ1-5, with D perhaps TRBD1 (5 bases). CDR1 is SGHKS, CDR2 YYEKEE, per germline (reference sequence). V was trimmed by 3 bases and J by 0 bases, leaving 25 bases between them. This CDR3 contains 20 residues. The CDR3 region has the DNA TGTGCCAGCAGCTCTCGGGCCCTAGGGACGGACGCTCATAGCAATCAGCCCCAGCATTTT. It specifies CASSSRALGTDAHSNQPQHF.

This clonotype has only a few counts. The chain has TRBV7-9 and TRBJ1-5; maybe TRBD1 (5 bases). Germline-derived CDR1 and CDR2 are SEHNR and FQNEAQ (reference sequence). Trimming left V 4 bases short and J 11 bases short, with 18 bases between. The CDR3 is 14 amino acids. In DNA, the CDR3 is TGTGCCAGCAGCTCCGACCCCACCGGGGCGGCCCAGCATTTT. As protein: CASSSDPTGAAQHF.

Many counts were recorded for this clonotype. Written as DNA, the CDR3 is TGTGCCAGCAGTGTCCCTCTGGCGGGCGGGGGGGACTCCTACAATGAGCAGTTCTTC. Amino acid sequence: CASSVPLAGGGDSYNEQFF. The V call is TRBV2, the J call TRBJ2-1; TRBD2 matches at 9 bases. The CDR3 length is 19 residues. Germline V gene data show CDR1 as SNHLY and CDR2 as FYNNEI. Germline trimming cut 4 bases from V and 0 bases from J; bases unmatched to any gene: 13.

This clonotype has ten or more counts. V usage is TRBV2 and J usage is TRBJ2-1, with D unclear. The V and J ends lost 8 bases and 7 bases respectively, with 9 bases between them. The germline CDR1 and CDR2 sequences are SNHLY and FYNNEI. The CDR3 has 11 amino acids. The CDR3 nucleotides read TGTGCCAGCCTCCGATCAAATGAGCAGTTCTTC. This encodes CASLRSNEQFF.

This clonotype was observed many times. Written as DNA, the CDR3 is TGTGCCTGGCGTAGCGGGGGGGTGTTAGATACGCAGTATTTT. Its translation: CAWRSGGVLDTQYF. This chain joins TRBV30 and TRBJ2-3, with 11 bases lining up with TRBD2. The J segment lost 5 bases and the V segment lost 5 bases, leaving 6 bases of the junction unmatched. This CDR3 spans 14 amino acids. CDR1 GTSNPN and CDR2 SVGIG come from the germline V gene (reference sequence).